Each of the 5 T cell receptor beta chains below was sequenced from the same sample in a study of cytomegalovirus exposure and HLA in healthy donors. The primer mix had 60 Vbeta and 13 Jbeta primers. Data came from immunoSEQ multiplex PCR; TCRdb stores just in-frame clones and leaves some out. The table lists 95,000 to 100,000 clones, around three quarters of them singletons. Sequences were obtained from PBMCs. These receptors all come from a man aged 55 to 70 in good health and CMV-seropositive.

The rearrangement uses TRBV5-1 and TRBJ2-4; 8 bases agree with TRBD1. Trimming cost V 2 bases and J 3 bases; bases outside gene matches: 7. Germline CDR1 and CDR2: SGHRS and YFSETQ. This CDR3 has 16 amino acids. CDR3 in DNA: TGCGCCAGCAGCTTACTTGCACAGGGGGACAAAAACATTCAGTACTTC. It codes for CASSLLAQGDKNIQYF.

J is TRBJ1-3 and V is TRBV18; the D is unclear. Trimming shortened V by 3 bases and J by 0 bases, and 9 bases separated the two germline ends. Germline V CDR1 and CDR2: KGHSH, LQKENI. CDR3 length: 15 amino acids. CDR3: CASSPTGSSGNTIYF. The CDR3 nucleotides read TGTGCCAGCTCACCGACCGGGAGCTCTGGAAACACCATATATTTT.

Only a few counts were recorded for this clone. The chain combines TRBV5-1 with TRBJ1-2, with TRBD1 as a possible D gene (6 bases). The V gene lost 0 bases and the J gene lost 4 bases, with 13 bases spanning the gap. CDR1 and CDR2 from the germline V gene are SGHRS and YFSETQ. This CDR3 is built from 15 residues. The CDR3 spells CASSLGSQGSYGYTF. The CDR3 bases are TGCGCCAGCAGCTTGGGGTCGCAGGGGTCCTATGGCTACACCTTC. Full variable domain (missing parts from reference TRBV5-1 and TRBJ1-2): KAGVTQTPRYLIKTRGQQVTLSCSPISGHRSVSWYQQTPGQGLQFLFEYFSETQRNKGNFPGRFSGRQFSNSRSEMNVSTLELGDSALYLCASSLGSQGSYGYTFGSGTRLTVV.

J is TRBJ1-5 and V is TRBV6-5; D is unclear. Germline V gives CDR1 MNHEY, CDR2 SVGAGI. The CDR3 contains 15 residues. V was clipped by 6 bases and J by 1 base, with 13 bases between them. The CDR3, as DNA: TGTGCCAGCAGGGCAGGTCTTCTAAGCAATCAGCCCCAGCATTTT. Protein sequence: CASRAGLLSNQPQHF.

The rearrangement joins TRBV4-1 to TRBJ1-2, with 7 bases aligning to TRBD1. The germline V gene encodes CDR1 MGHRA and CDR2 YSYEKL. The CDR3 length is 17 residues. The ends lost 0 bases at V and 5 bases at J; junction bases unmatched: 12. The CDR3: CASSQDLRQGEWYGYTF. The CDR3, as DNA: TGCGCCAGCAGCCAAGATTTAAGACAGGGAGAATGGTATGGCTACACCTTC.